These 9 T cell receptor beta chains share one sample of origin, sequenced in a study of blood T cell repertoires in COVID-19. Clones were read by immunoSEQ multiplex PCR, and TCRdb kept only the in-frame ones, dropping some. The table lists around 280,000 clones, under 90% of them singletons. Sequenced sample: peripheral blood. The receptors shown here come from a woman in her 30s with COVID-19, enrolled during active disease.

V is TRBV14 and J is TRBJ2-2; D uncertain. The germline V gene has CDR1 SGHDN and CDR2 FVKESK. The CDR3 totals 15 residues. Trimming took 1 base from V and 3 from J, leaving 9 bases between them. The CDR3 DNA is TGTGCCAGCAGCCAAGGGCCCTTTGACACCGGGGAGCTGTTTTTT. This sequence encodes CASSQGPFDTGELFF.

The chain employs TRBV4-1 and TRBJ2-2; TRBD1 matches at 9 bases. V lost 6 bases and J lost 1; bases outside the gene matches: 9. There are 17 residues in the CDR3. Germline CDR1 MGHRA, CDR2 YSYEKL. The CDR3 region has the DNA TGCGCCAGCAGTCAATTTCCGGGACAGGGGAACACCGGGGAGCTGTTTTTT. Translating gives CASSQFPGQGNTGELFF.

The chain combines TRBV2 with TRBJ2-5, with a tentative D call TRBD2 (7 bases). V gave up 4 bases and J gave up 7 bases, with 13 bases separating them. Germline CDR1 reads SNHLY; CDR2 reads FYNNEI. The CDR3 is made up of 13 amino acids. In DNA, the CDR3 is TGTGCCAGCAGTGTCACGGGGGGCGGGACCCAGTACTTC. Translating gives CASSVTGGGTQYF. Full variable domain (missing parts from reference TRBV2 and TRBJ2-5): EPEVTQTPSHQVTQMGQEVILRCVPISNHLYFYWYRQILGQKVEFLVSFYNNEISEKSEIFDDQFSVERPDGSNFTLKIRSTKLEDSAMYFCASSVTGGGTQYFGPGTRLLVL.

V usage is TRBV6-2 or TRBV6-3 and J usage is TRBJ2-5; unclear D gene. This CDR3 spans 13 amino acids. Trimming took off 6 bases at V and 5 bases at J, with 13 bases between the two ends. Looked up from germline, CDR1 is MNHEY and CDR2 is SVGEGT. The CDR3: CASSITERETQYF. The CDR3 bases are TGTGCCAGCAGCATAACCGAGAGGGAGACCCAGTACTTC.

The chain uses TRBV12-3 or TRBV12-4 and TRBJ2-1; no clear D gene. Trimming cost V 2 bases and J 7 bases, with 6 bases left between them. CDR3 size: 12 residues. This chain's CDR3 is CASSLIINEQFF. As DNA, the CDR3 is TGTGCCAGCAGTTTAATTATTAATGAGCAGTTCTTC.

The chain combines TRBV19 with TRBJ2-3; D perhaps matches TRBD1 (6 bases). The V gene lost 0 bases and the J gene lost 2 bases, with 9 bases spanning the gap. Germline-derived CDR1 and CDR2 are LNHDA and SQIVND (reference sequence). This CDR3 is 15 amino acids long. This CDR3 is CASSIEDSFTDTQYF. CDR3 in DNA: TGTGCCAGTAGTATAGAGGACAGCTTCACAGATACGCAGTATTTT.

V is TRBV6-5 and J is TRBJ2-7; TRBD1 matches 7 bases. CDR1 and CDR2 from the germline V gene are MNHEY and SVGAGI. The CDR3 sequence is 13 residues long. V lost 6 bases and J lost 3; bases outside the gene matches: 5. The CDR3 sequence is CASRGRQGYEQYF. As DNA, the CDR3 is TGTGCCAGCAGGGGTCGACAGGGCTACGAGCAGTACTTC.

This chain links TRBV6-4 with TRBJ2-3; D is perhaps TRBD2 (6 bases). Germline assignment: CDR1 MRHNA and CDR2 SNTAGT. The V end was cut by 4 bases, the J end by 3 bases, with 14 bases between. The CDR3 has 15 residues. The CDR3 bases are TGTGCCAGCAGTGTATCAGCGGGCCTTACAGATACGCAGTATTTT. Protein: CASSVSAGLTDTQYF.

The chain employs TRBV6-1 and TRBJ2-1; D unresolved. Deletions cut 2 bases from V and 8 bases from J, with 28 bases between. Per germline, CDR1 MNHNS and CDR2 SASEGT. The CDR3 contains 19 residues. The CDR3 reads CASSETRPSSVQLLDEQFF. The CDR3 bases are TGTGCCAGCAGTGAAACCCGTCCTTCCAGTGTTCAATTGCTGGATGAGCAGTTCTTC.